The entry below gives a single T cell receptor (beta chain) sequence along with its context. The data belong to a study of blood T cell repertoires in COVID-19. Study summary: The United States, Italy and Spain supplied acute and convalescent COVID-19 samples. Sources were T cells, B-cell-depleted T cells, or PBMCs; the material itself was cDNA or gDNA.

Repertoires were generated with immunoSEQ multiplex PCR, while TCRdb's copy carries only in-frame clones and drops some. The sample yields about 120,000 clones, roughly 87% seen once. V lost 7 bases, J lost 7 bases, and 23 bases lay in between. Germline loops: CDR1 SGHTA, CDR2 FQGNSA. The CDR3 consists of 16 residues. This clonotype originated in a human donor in a cohort sampled during active COVID-19. The chain carries TRBV7-2 and TRBJ2-1; TRBD2 is a possible D gene (6 bases). The sample comprised peripheral blood. The CDR3 coding sequence is TGTGCCAGCAACTCCGACCGACCATTCCGGGGGAATGAGCAGTTCTTC. Protein: CASNSDRPFRGNEQFF.